This entry concerns a single T cell receptor beta chain. Authors' methods: Scientists estimated how many nucleated cells there were by amplifying reference gene primers. Clones were sequenced by immunoSEQ multiplex PCR, and TCRdb holds only the in-frame ones, with some missing. V, J and clone size derive from that table, while D and trimming were established from the DNA sequence. The sample lists roughly 200,000 clones; around 85% were seen once. The data belong to a study of blood T cell repertoires in COVID-19. Study-level information: Researchers got acute and convalescent COVID-19 samples from the United States, Italy and Spain. Nucleic acid was either cDNA or gDNA, and it came from T cells, B-cell-depleted T cells, or PBMCs.

Recovered Cohort 3 donors showed two negative PCRs, clearance, or symptom resolution. Sequencing was performed on PBMCs or T cells enriched from blood (not recorded which). The clonotype comes from a man aged 40-49 years who had recovered from COVID-19.

The CDR3 coding sequence is TGTGCCAGCAGCTACCCTAATTCCGGCGGCACTGAAGCTTTCTTT. It yields the protein CASSYPNSGGTEAFF. The chain recombines TRBV3-1 (or the pseudogene TRBV3-2) with TRBJ1-1; D uncertain. From germline, CDR1 is LGHDT and CDR2 YNNKEL (reference sequence). Trimming removed 5 bases from V and 4 bases from J, with 17 bases in between. The CDR3 sequence is 15 residues long.